A selection of T cell receptor beta chains follows, all from one sample in a study of blood T cell repertoires in COVID-19. Sequenced by immunoSEQ multiplex PCR; TCRdb stores in-frame clones only, minus some. The sample has about 120,000 clones, just under 90% seen once. The sequenced sample was peripheral blood. These receptors were collected from a woman aged 45 to 65 with acute or convalescent COVID-19. The CDR3 runs from the conserved cysteine through the conserved F or W. Fields, in order: clone size, J gene, D gene, V gene, CDR3 length, CDR3 DNA, CDR3 protein. The D gene is left open where the match is weak. Clone size is given for some rows only: seen once, a few or many times, or a class if the clone is expanded.

size: NA; J: TRBJ1-1; D: NA; V: TRBV12-3/TRBV12-4; length: 12; DNA: TGTGCCAGCAGTCCGCGGGTCACTGAAGCTTTCTTT; CDR3: CASSPRVTEAFF
size: once; J: TRBJ2-1; D: NA; V: TRBV12-3/TRBV12-4; length: 12; DNA: TGTGCCAGCAGCCCACAGGGAAATGAGCAGTTCTTC; CDR3: CASSPQGNEQFF
size: NA; J: TRBJ1-3; D: NA; V: TRBV6-5; length: 14; DNA: TGTGCCAGCAGTTACGGGCAGGGTGTAAACACCATATATTTT; CDR3: CASSYGQGVNTIYF
size: NA; J: TRBJ1-5; D: NA; V: TRBV12-3/TRBV12-4; length: 13; DNA: TGTGCCAGCAGTACCACAGGGTCTCAGCCCCAGCATTTT; CDR3: CASSTTGSQPQHF
size: NA; J: TRBJ2-3; D: TRBD1; V: TRBV6-5; length: 14; DNA: TGTGCCAGCACCCAGGCCAGGGGGACAGATACGCAGTATTTT; CDR3: CASTQARGTDTQYF
size: NA; J: TRBJ1-2; D: NA; V: TRBV11-2; length: 12; DNA: TGTGCCAGCAGCTTAGAACTAGGAGGCTACACCTTC; CDR3: CASSLELGGYTF
size: NA; J: TRBJ2-3; D: TRBD2; V: TRBV2; length: 15; DNA: TGTGCCAGCAAGTGGACTAGCGGTAACACAGATACGCAGTATTTT; CDR3: CASKWTSGNTDTQYF
size: NA; J: TRBJ2-5; D: TRBD1; V: TRBV20-1; length: 11; DNA: TGCAGTTCAAACAGGGGTGAGACCCAGTACTTC; CDR3: CSSNRGETQYF
size: NA; J: TRBJ2-4; D: NA; V: TRBV30; length: 15; DNA: TGTGCCTGGTCCCAGGCCCCCGTAGCCAAAAACATTCAGTACTTC; CDR3: CAWSQAPVAKNIQYF
size: NA; J: TRBJ1-3; D: NA; V: TRBV3-1/TRBV3-2; length: 15; DNA: TGTGCCAGCAGCCAAGTCAGAAGTACTGGAAACACCATATATTTT; CDR3: CASSQVRSTGNTIYF
size: NA; J: TRBJ2-2; D: NA; V: TRBV7-9; length: 11; DNA: TGTGCCAGCAGCGTCTCCGGGGAGCTGTTTTTT; CDR3: CASSVSGELFF
size: NA; J: TRBJ1-2; D: TRBD1; V: TRBV5-4; length: 14; DNA: TGTGCCAGCAGCGGATGGGACAGGGGGCTTGGCTACACCTTC; CDR3: CASSGWDRGLGYTF
size: few; J: TRBJ2-2; D: NA; V: TRBV9; length: 15; DNA: TGTGCCAGCAGCGTTAGCTCTGCGAACACCGGGGAGCTGTTTTTT; CDR3: CASSVSSANTGELFF
size: NA; J: TRBJ2-1; D: TRBD2; V: TRBV9; length: 17; DNA: TGTGCCAGCAGCGTCCCGACGACTAGCGGGGGGGCGATTGAGCAGTTCTTC; CDR3: CASSVPTTSGGAIEQFF
size: NA; J: TRBJ2-3; D: NA; V: TRBV25-1; length: 11; DNA: TGTGCCAGCAGTGAAGAGATAACGCAGTATTTT; CDR3: CASSEEITQYF
size: NA; J: TRBJ2-1; D: TRBD1; V: TRBV20-1; length: 11; DNA: TGCAGTGCTGACAGGGGCACTGAGCAGTTCTTC; CDR3: CSADRGTEQFF
size: NA; J: TRBJ2-1; D: NA; V: TRBV27; length: 15; DNA: TGTGCCAGCAGTTGGGGGCTACCCGGGGCCAATGAGCAGTTCTTC; CDR3: CASSWGLPGANEQFF
size: NA; J: TRBJ1-5; D: NA; V: TRBV11-2; length: 13; DNA: TGTGCCAGCAGCTTAGCTTCGGATCAGCCCCAGCATTTT; CDR3: CASSLASDQPQHF
size: once; J: TRBJ2-5; D: TRBD2; V: TRBV24-1; length: 18; DNA: TGTGCCACCAGTCCCTCACGACTAGCGGGGGTGTACCAAGAGACCCAGTACTTC; CDR3: CATSPSRLAGVYQETQYF
size: NA; J: TRBJ1-1; D: NA; V: TRBV7-7; length: 12; DNA: TGTGCCAGCAGCCCCCTTACTCCTGAAGCTTTCTTT; CDR3: CASSPLTPEAFF
size: NA; J: TRBJ2-7; D: NA; V: TRBV3-1/TRBV3-2; length: 13; DNA: TGTGCCAGCAGCCATGGGGCTGCCTACGAGCAGTACTTC; CDR3: CASSHGAAYEQYF
size: few; J: TRBJ1-2; D: TRBD1; V: TRBV7-8; length: 14; DNA: TGTGCCAGCAGCTTAGGGACAGGGACCTATGGCTACACCTTC; CDR3: CASSLGTGTYGYTF